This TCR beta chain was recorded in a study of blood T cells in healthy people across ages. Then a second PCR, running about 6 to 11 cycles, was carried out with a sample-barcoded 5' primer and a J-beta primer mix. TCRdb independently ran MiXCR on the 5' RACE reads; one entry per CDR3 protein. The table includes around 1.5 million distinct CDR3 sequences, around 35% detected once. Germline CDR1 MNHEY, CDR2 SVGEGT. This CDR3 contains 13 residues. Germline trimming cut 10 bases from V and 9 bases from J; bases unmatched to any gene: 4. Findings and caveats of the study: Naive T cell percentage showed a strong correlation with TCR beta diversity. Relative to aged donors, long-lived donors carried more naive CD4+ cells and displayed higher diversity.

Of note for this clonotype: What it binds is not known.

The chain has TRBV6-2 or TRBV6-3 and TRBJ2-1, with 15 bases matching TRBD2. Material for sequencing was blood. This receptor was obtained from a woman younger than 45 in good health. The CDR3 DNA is TGTGCCACCCGGACTAGCGGGGGGGGTGAGCAGTTCTTC. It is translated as CATRTSGGGEQFF.